Given below is one T cell receptor (beta chain) in context. This sample is part of a study of T cell responses to AZD1222 COVID-19 vaccine. Generated by immunoSEQ multiplex PCR, the TCRdb table keeps only in-frame clones and is missing some. The table has approximately 65,000 clones, almost 90% seen once. V lost 8 bases to trimming and J lost 0 bases; unmatched junction nucleotides: 7. The CDR3 is 16 residues long. In germline, CDR1 is SGHRS, CDR2 YFSETQ. This material consisted of peripheral blood, taken on day 0 of AZD1222 vaccination. The J gene is TRBJ2-3, the V gene TRBV5-1; 12 nucleotides match TRBD2. The origin of this receptor is an adult in good health. CDR3: CASNSGTSGSTDTQYF. CDR3 sequence (DNA): TGCGCCAGTAACTCCGGGACTAGCGGGAGCACAGATACGCAGTATTTT.